These 31 T cell receptor beta chains came from one sample sequenced in a study of shared clonotypes between healthy human individuals. Method: immunoSEQ multiplex PCR; TCRdb's copy keeps in-frame clones and lacks some. The sample consists of 980,000 or so clones, less than 85% of them appearing once. Material: memory CD4+ T cells sorted from blood. The subset was: CD45RA-negative fraction. All receptors derive from a man aged 18 to 30 in good health.

The rearrangement links TRBV7-2 to TRBJ2-3; TRBD2 matches at 10 bases. Germline lookup yields CDR1 SGHTA and CDR2 FQGNSA. The CDR3 spans 18 residues. Unmatched junction bases numbered 12, after V lost 0 bases and J lost 6 bases. The CDR3 coding sequence is TGTGCCAGCAGCTTAGCTGTAACTAGCGGGACGGGACGGGATACGCAGTATTTT. It encodes CASSLAVTSGTGRDTQYF.

This clone was seen a few times. The chain is built from TRBV25-1 and TRBJ1-1, with a weak D call TRBD1 (6 bases). Germline V gives CDR1 MGHDK, CDR2 SYGVNS. Trimming left V 2 bases short and J 0 bases short, with 10 bases between. The CDR3 covers 15 residues. The CDR3 DNA reads as TGTGCCAGCAGTGAACAGGGGAAAATGAACACTGAAGCTTTCTTT. It specifies CASSEQGKMNTEAFF.

This sequence joins TRBV5-6 and TRBJ2-1; 10 bases fit TRBD2. CDR1 SGHDT and CDR2 YYEEEE come from the germline V gene. V lost 5 bases to trimming and J lost 2 bases; unmatched junction nucleotides: 1. The CDR3 contains 14 residues. The CDR3 DNA sequence: TGTGCCAGCAGGAGCGGGAGGGCCTACAATGAGCAGTTCTTC. Translation gives CASRSGRAYNEQFF.

V gene TRBV20-1 combines with J gene TRBJ1-2, with D possibly TRBD1 on 5 matching bases. Germline V gene lookup returns CDR1 DFQATT and CDR2 SNEGSKA (reference sequence). This CDR3 is 11 amino acids long. V was shortened by 3 bases and J by 11 bases, with 13 bases between the two germline ends. Written as DNA, the CDR3 is TGCAGTGCTAGGAAGGGGATGGGATACACCTTC. It encodes CSARKGMGYTF.

The chain has TRBV5-1 and TRBJ1-4; D unresolved. CDR3 size: 13 residues. The V end was cut by 1 base, the J end by 8 bases, with 9 bases between. Germline V gene lookup returns CDR1 SGHRS and CDR2 YFSETQ. The CDR3 coding sequence is TGCGCCAGCAGCTTGATTGTAGGCGAAAAACTGTTTTTT. Translated: CASSLIVGEKLFF.

Here the CDR3 reads CASSSPDEQFF. The CDR3 bases are TGTGCCAGCAGCTCCCCGGATGAGCAGTTCTTC. The chain joins TRBV7-2 to TRBJ2-1; D gene ambiguous. V was pared by 4 bases and J by 8 bases, with 6 bases between. This CDR3 is built from 11 residues. CDR1 is SGHTA, CDR2 FQGNSA, per germline.

J is TRBJ2-1 and V is TRBV4-1; 7 bases map to TRBD2. The CDR3 length is 15 residues. In germline, CDR1 is MGHRA, CDR2 YSYEKL. The trim removed 0 bases at V and 15 bases at J, leaving 14 bases unmatched. Here the CDR3 DNA reads TGCGCCAGCAGCCAAGATATGGGCCGGGCCGGGACTACGTTCTTC. Its translation is CASSQDMGRAGTTFF.

The V call is TRBV29-1, the J call TRBJ1-5; perhaps TRBD1 as D (5 bases). Germline CDR1 is SQVTM and CDR2 is ANQGSEA. Trimming pared 3 bases from V and 7 bases from J, leaving 13 bases between. CDR3 length equals 13 residues. The DNA for the CDR3 is TGCAGCGTTGACCTTGGTTCAGGGCAGCCCCAGCATTTT. Protein sequence: CSVDLGSGQPQHF.

This chain links TRBV12-5 with TRBJ2-1; 14 bases agree with TRBD2. CDR3 length: 23 residues. Germline trimming cut 0 bases from V and 0 bases from J; bases unmatched to any gene: 16. CDR1 is LGHNT, CDR2 FRNRAP, per germline. CDR3 sequence: CASGLVVKKTSGRDSSSYNEQFF. CDR3 in DNA: TGTGCTAGTGGTTTGGTAGTGAAGAAGACTAGCGGGAGGGATTCATCCTCCTACAATGAGCAGTTCTTC.

The chain is built from TRBV5-4 and TRBJ2-3; 8 bases match TRBD1. The CDR3 is 13 amino acids. Germline CDR1 is SGHNT and CDR2 is YYREEE (reference sequence). V trimming: 5 bases; J trimming: 4 bases; junction bases outside the gene matches: 3. CDR3 nucleotide sequence: TGTGCCAGCAGAGGACAGGGAGCAGATACGCAGTATTTT. It specifies CASRGQGADTQYF.

The rearrangement uses TRBV4-3 and TRBJ1-2, with 8 nucleotides matching TRBD1. Germline V gives CDR1 LGHNA, CDR2 YSLEER. The CDR3 spans 16 residues. Losses at the gene ends were 0 bases for V and 4 bases for J; bases not matched to a gene: 7. CDR3 residues: CASSQDWDRLAYGYTF. The CDR3 nucleotides are TGCGCCAGCAGCCAAGACTGGGACAGGCTGGCCTATGGCTACACCTTC.

The genes are TRBV7-2 and TRBJ2-2; tentative D call: TRBD2 (5 bases). Germline assignment: CDR1 SGHTA and CDR2 FQGNSA. V was trimmed by 6 bases and J by 1 base, leaving 15 bases between them. The CDR3 covers 16 residues. The CDR3 DNA sequence: TGTGCCAGCAGGAAATCAGACTATCTGAACACCGGGGAGCTGTTTTTT. It translates to CASRKSDYLNTGELFF.

The J gene is TRBJ2-1, the V gene TRBV5-1, with D maybe TRBD2 (6 bases). Germline V gives CDR1 SGHRS, CDR2 YFSETQ. The CDR3 loop spans 15 amino acids. The V gene lost 0 bases and the J gene lost 4 bases, with 11 bases spanning the gap. This CDR3 reads CASSLEGGDYNEQFF. Here the CDR3 DNA reads TGCGCCAGCAGCTTGGAGGGCGGGGATTACAATGAGCAGTTCTTC. Full variable domain (outside the CDR3, taken from reference TRBV5-1 and TRBJ2-1): KAGVTQTPRYLIKTRGQQVTLSCSPISGHRSVSWYQQTPGQGLQFLFEYFSETQRNKGNFPGRFSGRQFSNSRSEMNVSTLELGDSALYLCASSLEGGDYNEQFFGPGTRLTVL.

This clone was detected only a few times. The chain uses TRBV5-4 and TRBJ1-6, with 8 bases that match TRBD1. The V gene end was trimmed by 5 bases and the J gene end by 5 bases; junction bases not matched to a gene: 9. This CDR3 spans 16 amino acids. From germline, CDR1 is SGHNT and CDR2 YYREEE (reference sequence). This CDR3 is CASSTGGHGDNSPLHF. CDR3 DNA: TGTGCCAGCAGTACAGGGGGGCATGGGGATAATTCACCCCTCCACTTT.

Comment on this clone: Being one base from a much bigger clone, this may be a read error. The rearrangement uses TRBV28 and TRBJ2-2, with D unresolved. Trimming took off 2 bases at V and 4 bases at J, with 5 bases between the two ends. Germline V gene sequence: CDR1 MDHEN, CDR2 SYDVKM. The CDR3 loop spans 13 amino acids. This CDR3 is CASSLGITGELFF. CDR3 coding DNA: TGTGCCAGCAGTTTAGGGATCACCGGGGAGCTGTTTTTT.

Here the CDR3 reads CASSLGRGRTGELFF. The CDR3 DNA reads as TGTGCCAGCAGCTTAGGCAGGGGGCGGACCGGGGAGCTGTTTTTT. The rearrangement joins TRBV7-3 to TRBJ2-2; 8 bases map to TRBD1. This CDR3 has 15 amino acids. V shed 2 bases, J shed 5 bases, and the junction held 4 bases outside the gene matches. Germline V gene data show CDR1 as SGHTA and CDR2 as FQGTGA. Full variable domain (rest looked up from reference TRBV7-3 and TRBJ2-2): GAGVSQTPSNKVTEKGKYVELRCDPISGHTALYWYRQSLGQGPEFLIYFQGTGAADDSGLPNDRFFAVRPEGSVSTLKIQRTERGDSAVYLCASSLGRGRTGELFFGEGSRLTVL.

This clone was detected only a few times. CDR3 loop: CASSPENRDYEQYF. Written as DNA, the CDR3 is TGTGCCAGCTCCCCAGAGAATCGGGACTACGAGCAGTACTTC. V gene TRBV18 combines with J gene TRBJ2-7, with a weak D call TRBD2 (5 bases). The CDR3 consists of 14 residues. V lost 6 bases, J lost 3 bases, and 15 bases lay in between. Per germline, CDR1 KGHSH and CDR2 LQKENI. Using reference TRBV18 and TRBJ2-7 for the parts outside the CDR3, the full variable domain is NAGVMQNPRHLVRRRGQEARLRCSPMKGHSHVYWYRQLPEEGLKFMVYLQKENIIDESGMPKERFSAEFPKEGPSILRIQQVVRGDSAAYFCASSPENRDYEQYFGPGTRLTVT.

The chain has TRBV30 and TRBJ1-5; weak D call: TRBD1 (6 bases). Trimming cost V 5 bases and J 4 bases, with 18 bases left between them. Germline CDR1 GTSNPN, CDR2 SVGIG (reference sequence). CDR3 length equals 15 residues. CDR3: CAWGRGGLLNQPQHF. The CDR3 DNA is TGTGCCTGGGGCCGGGGGGGCCTACTTAATCAGCCCCAGCATTTT.

The J gene is TRBJ1-2, the V gene TRBV19; D is unresolved. CDR3 length: 13 amino acids. The V gene's germline CDR1 is LNHDA and CDR2 SQIVND (reference sequence). V dropped 4 bases and J dropped 7 bases, with 13 bases sitting between them. The CDR3 protein is CASSRRGVLGYTF. For the CDR3, the DNA is TGTGCCAGTAGTAGGCGTGGGGTTCTTGGCTACACCTTC.

The rearrangement links TRBV9 to TRBJ2-7; D gene ambiguous. The CDR3 has 14 amino acids. Trimming removed 0 bases from V and 6 bases from J, with 13 bases in between. Germline CDR1 is SGDLS and CDR2 is YYNGEE. The CDR3 DNA reads TGTGCCAGCAGCGTAGGGGATAGTGTGCGCGAGCAGTACTTC. Translating gives CASSVGDSVREQYF. Filled out from reference TRBV9 and TRBJ2-7, the complete variable domain reads DSGVTQTPKHLITATGQRVTLRCSPRSGDLSVYWYQQSLDQGLQFLIQYYNGEERAKGNILERFSAQQFPDLHSELNLSSLELGDSALYFCASSVGDSVREQYFGPGTRLTVT.

On this clone: The sample holds other DNA sequences that translate to the same CDR3. This chain uses TRBV30 with TRBJ1-5; a possible D gene is TRBD1 (6 bases). Germline V gene sequence: CDR1 GTSNPN, CDR2 SVGIG (reference sequence). The CDR3 extends over 14 amino acids. Trimming shortened V by 5 bases and J by 2 bases, and 13 bases separated the two germline ends. The CDR3, as DNA: TGTGCCTGGTCCCTGACAGGAGGCAATCAGCCCCAGCATTTT. Its translation is CAWSLTGGNQPQHF.

This clone was detected once. The sample contains more than one DNA sequence encoding this CDR3. The gene calls are TRBV28 and TRBJ1-1; D is possibly TRBD1 (5 bases). This CDR3 is built from 14 residues. Trimming shortened V by 3 bases and J by 2 bases, and 10 bases separated the two germline ends. Germline V gene sequence: CDR1 MDHEN, CDR2 SYDVKM. The CDR3 region has the DNA TGTGCCAGCAGTTTGCGACAGTTAAACACTGAAGCTTTCTTT. It specifies CASSLRQLNTEAFF.

The chain joins TRBV6-5 to TRBJ1-5, with TRBD1 identical over 8 bases. Germline CDR1 MNHEY, CDR2 SVGAGI. V trimming: 6 bases; J trimming: 7 bases; junction bases outside the gene matches: 5. There are 13 residues in the CDR3. Here the CDR3 reads CASRETGGQPQHF. Written as DNA, the CDR3 is TGTGCCAGCAGAGAAACAGGGGGACAGCCCCAGCATTTT.

Details on this clone: Additional DNA sequences in this sample encode the identical CDR3. The chain carries TRBV7-3 and TRBJ2-2; D is uncertain. The CDR3 is made up of 14 amino acids. Between the trimmed V and J ends, which lost 2 bases and 1 base, there was a span of 5 bases. Germline lookup yields CDR1 SGHTA and CDR2 FQGTGA. The CDR3 spells CASSLSGNTGELFF. DNA of the CDR3: TGTGCCAGCAGCTTATCAGGGAACACCGGGGAGCTGTTTTTT. The whole variable domain, filled in from reference TRBV7-3 and TRBJ2-2, reads GAGVSQTPSNKVTEKGKYVELRCDPISGHTALYWYRQSLGQGPEFLIYFQGTGAADDSGLPNDRFFAVRPEGSVSTLKIQRTERGDSAVYLCASSLSGNTGELFFGEGSRLTVL.

The V and J genes are TRBV18 and TRBJ2-7; the D call may be TRBD1 or TRBD2 (6 bases each). The germline gives CDR1 KGHSH, CDR2 LQKENI. Trimming left V 1 base short and J 3 bases short, with 10 bases between. The CDR3 consists of 14 residues. For the CDR3, the DNA is TGTGCCAGCTCACCACGGGGGGCGGACTACGAGCAGTACTTC. It translates to CASSPRGADYEQYF.

The CDR3 DNA follows: TGTGCCAGCAGCCCACATTCTGGGAGTGGGACTGAAGCTTTCTTT. This gives the protein CASSPHSGSGTEAFF. The V gene is TRBV9, the J gene TRBJ1-1; D ambiguous. Germline CDR1 SGDLS, CDR2 YYNGEE. This CDR3 has 15 amino acids. With 4 bases removed from V and 5 bases from J, the gap between germline ends came to 18 bases.

This chain links TRBV12-5 with TRBJ2-3; D possibly corresponds to TRBD2 (6 bases). Germline CDR1 reads LGHNT; CDR2 reads FRNRAP. This CDR3 region has 19 residues. The V end lost 0 bases, the J end lost 0 bases, and 19 bases lay between the germline ends. DNA of the CDR3: TGTGCTAGTGGTTTGGTAGTTGCGGCGGGGAAGACTAGCACAGATACGCAGTATTTT. It translates to CASGLVVAAGKTSTDTQYF.

Turning to this clone: Other nucleotide sequences from this sample produce the same CDR3. The J gene is TRBJ1-1, the V gene TRBV2; TRBD1 aligns across 11 bases. The ends lost 6 bases at V and 6 bases at J; junction bases unmatched: 3. CDR1 is SNHLY, CDR2 FYNNEI, per germline. This CDR3 contains 13 residues. The CDR3 protein is CASSGQGAAEAFF. The CDR3 DNA follows: TGTGCCAGCAGCGGACAGGGGGCTGCTGAAGCTTTCTTT.

The CDR3 region is CASSAGQGVNEQYF. The CDR3 DNA reads as TGTGCCAGCAGCGCGGGACAGGGAGTAAACGAGCAGTACTTC. The chain employs TRBV9 and TRBJ2-7, with 9 bases aligning to TRBD1. CDR1 is SGDLS and CDR2 is YYNGEE in the germline V gene. CDR3 length: 14 residues. The V and J ends lost 3 bases and 5 bases, in that order; junction bases with no gene match: 6.

V and J are TRBV28 and TRBJ2-7, with 8 positions matching TRBD1. CDR1 MDHEN and CDR2 SYDVKM come from the germline V gene. The CDR3 covers 15 residues. V lost 5 bases and J lost 1; bases outside the gene matches: 7. CDR3 amino acids: CASSPGTGGSYEQYF. CDR3 DNA: TGTGCCAGCAGTCCCGGGACAGGAGGGTCCTACGAGCAGTACTTC.

The rearrangement links TRBV5-6 to TRBJ2-3; 14 nucleotides align to TRBD2. V shed 3 bases, J shed 2 bases, and the junction held 8 bases outside the gene matches. The CDR3 covers 18 residues. Germline CDR1 reads SGHDT; CDR2 reads YYEEEE. The CDR3 region is CASSWTSGRPDTTDTQYF. CDR3 nucleotide sequence: TGTGCCAGCAGCTGGACTAGCGGGAGGCCCGATACCACAGATACGCAGTATTTT.